This TCR beta chain came from a study of T cell repertoires in cytomegalovirus infection. The study, taken as a whole, reports: People with CMV and the relevant HLA were identified by cumulative public TCR beta family frequency.

The CDR3 sequence is 16 residues long. Trimming at V came to 8 bases and at J to 0 bases, leaving 13 bases not matched to a gene. Germline assignment: CDR1 SEHNR and CDR2 FQNEAQ (reference sequence). Each CDR3 protein gets one entry after TCRdb re-called the reads with MiXCR. The sample shows about 490,000 distinct CDR3 sequences, around 11% of them seen only once. Ten or more counts support this clonotype. Its target is unknown. This clonotype originated in a human donor in good health (CMV status not recorded). Some clones in this sample may be carry-over from other donors' samples. The chain links TRBV7-9 to TRBJ2-7; 7 bases are a match to TRBD1. What was sequenced was PBMCs. The CDR3 DNA is TGTGCCAGCGACTCCCTTACAGGGGAAATCTCCTACGAGCAGTACTTC. Its translation: CASDSLTGEISYEQYF.